These T cell receptor beta chains were read from a single sample in a study of blood T cell repertoires in COVID-19. Sequencing was performed with immunoSEQ multiplex PCR; in TCRdb, only in-frame clones are kept and a portion is missing. The data contain more than 200,000 clones, 86% of them seen just once; the ten biggest clones take up 2% to 2.5%. Specimen: peripheral blood. The receptors were gathered from a woman between 50 and 59 years old with acute or convalescent COVID-19. CDR3s include the opening cysteine and the closing phenylalanine or tryptophan. A D gene is named only where the DNA matches it firmly. Clone size is not always given. Where it is, it says once, few, many or a class for expanded clones.

v_gene	j_gene	abundance	d_gene	CDR3nt	CDR3aa
TRBV5-1	TRBJ1-4	-	TRBD1	TGCGCCAGCCGCTATTGGGCCCGGGCGGACAGGGGTGCAACTAATGAAAAACTGTTTTTT	CASRYWARADRGATNEKLFF
TRBV18	TRBJ2-1	-	TRBD2	TGTGCCAGCTCCCCCGGGGGGGCATTTGGTAATGAGCAGTTCTTC	CASSPGGAFGNEQFF
TRBV2	TRBJ2-4	-	TRBD1	TGTGCCAGCACTCGGGACAGGGGCAAAAACATTCAGTACTTC	CASTRDRGKNIQYF
TRBV6-1	TRBJ2-1	-	-	TGTGCCAGCAGTGAAGGGATCGGGGCCTACAATGAGCAGTTCTTC	CASSEGIGAYNEQFF
TRBV19	TRBJ1-2	-	-	TGTGCCAGTAGTATTGATGGACAGAACTATGGCTACACCTTC	CASSIDGQNYGYTF
TRBV14	TRBJ2-5	few	-	TGTGCCAGCAGCCCCACATCGGGGAGGAAGACCCAGTACTTC	CASSPTSGRKTQYF
TRBV15	TRBJ2-3	-	TRBD1	TGTGCCACCAGCAGAGATAAGTTTGGGACAGACCCTATATCAGATACGCAGTATTTT	CATSRDKFGTDPISDTQYF
TRBV2	TRBJ1-2	-	TRBD1	TGTGCCAGCAGTGGTCCACAGGGGCACTATGGCTACACCTTC	CASSGPQGHYGYTF
TRBV6-6	TRBJ1-5	once	-	TGTGCCAGCAGTGCGACAGATAGCAATCAGCCCCAGCATTTT	CASSATDSNQPQHF
TRBV12-5	TRBJ2-5	-	-	TGTGCTAGTGGCGCTACGCCCCAAGAGACCCAGTACTTC	CASGATPQETQYF
TRBV29-1	TRBJ1-1	few	-	TGCAGCGTTGATCTGGCCACTGAAGCTTTCTTT	CSVDLATEAFF
TRBV4-3	TRBJ2-1	-	TRBD2	TGCGCCAGCAGCCAGACTTTAGCGGGGGAGCAGTTCTTC	CASSQTLAGEQFF
TRBV12-3/TRBV12-4	TRBJ2-1	few	-	TGTGCCAGCACGAGGGCGGGGGAGCAGTTCTTC	CASTRAGEQFF
TRBV7-9	TRBJ1-2	-	TRBD1	TGTGCCAGCACCAGCCAGGGGGGTGGCTACACCTTC	CASTSQGGGYTF
TRBV7-3	TRBJ2-1	-	-	TGTGCCAGCAGCTTCTCACAGGGATCCTACAATGAGCAGTTCTTC	CASSFSQGSYNEQFF
TRBV6-5	TRBJ2-7	-	-	TGTGCCAGCAGCTACGTAAGGGGTGGAAACGAGCAGTACTTC	CASSYVRGGNEQYF
TRBV5-8	TRBJ1-1	-	-	TGTGCCAGCAGCTTGGGGTCGGGGGGGAACACTGAAGCTTTCTTT	CASSLGSGGNTEAFF
TRBV19	TRBJ2-1	-	-	TGTGCCAGTAGTATTTTGGGGGCCGATGAGCAGTTCTTC	CASSILGADEQFF
TRBV5-1	TRBJ2-7	-	-	TGCGCCAGCAGCTTATTCTCCAGGGACTACGAGCAGTACTTC	CASSLFSRDYEQYF
TRBV15	TRBJ1-2	-	-	TGTGCCACCAGCAGAGATCCGGGATTTGGCTACACCTTC	CATSRDPGFGYTF
TRBV19	TRBJ1-1	-	-	TGTGCCAGTAGTATGGCGGTAAACACTGAAGCTTTCTTT	CASSMAVNTEAFF
TRBV7-2	TRBJ2-1	-	TRBD1	TGTGCCAGCAGCCCTTACCGGGACAGGGTCTACAATGAGCAGTTCTTC	CASSPYRDRVYNEQFF
TRBV5-1	TRBJ1-5	-	TRBD1	TGCGCCAGCAGCCAGGGGGCAGAGCAGCCCCAGCATTTT	CASSQGAEQPQHF
TRBV27	TRBJ2-3	few	TRBD2	TGTGCCAGCAGTTTGACTAGCGGGAGAAGAGATACGCAGTATTTT	CASSLTSGRRDTQYF
TRBV12-3/TRBV12-4	TRBJ2-2	-	-	TGTGCCAGCGGCCGGGACACCGGGGAGCTGTTTTTT	CASGRDTGELFF
TRBV5-4	TRBJ2-1	-	-	TGTGCCAGCAGCTTTTTCGACAGGAACAATGAGCAGTTCTTC	CASSFFDRNNEQFF
TRBV21-1	TRBJ1-6	-	-	TGTGCCAGCAGCCCTCGACAGTGCAATTCACCCCTCCACTTT	CASSPRQCNSPLHF
TRBV11-2	TRBJ2-3	-	-	TGTGCCAGCAGCACGATGACTAGCACAGATACGCAGTATTTT	CASSTMTSTDTQYF
TRBV7-6	TRBJ2-2	-	-	TGTGCCAGCAGCACATACCGAGACAGGCTGTCCGGGGAGCTGTTTTTT	CASSTYRDRLSGELFF
TRBV7-2	TRBJ1-1	-	TRBD1	TGTGCCAGCAGCTTAGAATGGACAGGAGGAGCTTTCTTT	CASSLEWTGGAFF
TRBV18	TRBJ1-1	-	TRBD1	TGTGCCAGCTCGCTACTGGGACAGCTGAACACTGAAGCTTTCTTT	CASSLLGQLNTEAFF
TRBV2	TRBJ2-1	-	-	TGTGCCAGCAGTGAACAGGGGAACTCCTACAATGAGCAGTTCTTC	CASSEQGNSYNEQFF
TRBV11-2	TRBJ2-5	-	-	TGTGCCAGCACCCCGCAGGCCCAAGAGACCCAGTACTTC	CASTPQAQETQYF
TRBV4-3	TRBJ1-1	-	-	TGCGCCAGCAGCCAAGGGTACAAGTCGCACCTCTTAAACACTGAAGCTTTCTTT	CASSQGYKSHLLNTEAFF
TRBV11-2	TRBJ1-1	-	-	TGTGCCAGCAGCTCACAGTTGAACACTGAAGCTTTCTTT	CASSSQLNTEAFF
TRBV5-4	TRBJ1-1	-	-	TGTGCCAGCAGCCTTGGAGTCGGCACTGAAGCTTTCTTT	CASSLGVGTEAFF
TRBV7-2	TRBJ1-2	once	TRBD1	TGTGCCAGCAGCGAATTAACCGGGACAGGGGCCTTC	CASSELTGTGAF
TRBV9	TRBJ1-1	-	-	TGTGCCAGCAGCGTAGGACAGCTGAACACTGAAGCTTTCTTT	CASSVGQLNTEAFF
TRBV6-1	TRBJ1-5	few	-	TGTGCCAGCAGTGAAGCCCTAACAGCTAATCAGCCCCAGCATTTT	CASSEALTANQPQHF